This T cell receptor beta chain was obtained from a study of T cell changes during pregnancy in multiple sclerosis. Here immunoSEQ multiplex PCR was the method, and the copy in TCRdb shows in-frame clones only, minus some. The table shows 55,000 to 85,000 clones, with nearly 95% occurring only once. The length of the CDR3 is 13 residues. Trimming at V came to 5 bases and at J to 5 bases, leaving 3 bases not matched to a gene. From germline, CDR1 is MDHEN and CDR2 SYDVKM. This rearrangement joins TRBV28 to TRBJ1-1; TRBD1 agrees at 9 bases. Here the sequenced sample was CD4+ T cells from peripheral blood mononuclear cells, taken after pregnancy. The receptor's source is a female donor with multiple sclerosis, enrolled in a pregnancy study. For the CDR3, the DNA is TGTGCCAGCAGTACGGACAGGGGAACTGAAGCTTTCTTT. Its translation: CASSTDRGTEAFF.